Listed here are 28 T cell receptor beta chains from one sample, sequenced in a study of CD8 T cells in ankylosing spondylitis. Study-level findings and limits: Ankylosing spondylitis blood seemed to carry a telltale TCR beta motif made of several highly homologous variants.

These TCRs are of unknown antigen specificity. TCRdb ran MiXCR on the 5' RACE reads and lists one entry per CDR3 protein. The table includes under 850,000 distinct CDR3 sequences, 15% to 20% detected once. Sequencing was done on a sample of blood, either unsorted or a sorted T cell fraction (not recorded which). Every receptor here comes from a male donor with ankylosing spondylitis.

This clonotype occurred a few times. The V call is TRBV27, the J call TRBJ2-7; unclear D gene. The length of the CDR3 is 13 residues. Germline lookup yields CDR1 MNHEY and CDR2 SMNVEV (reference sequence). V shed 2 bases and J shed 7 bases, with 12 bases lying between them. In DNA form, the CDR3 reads TGTGCCAGCAGTTTAAATGACGGCGTTGAGCAGTACTTC. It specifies CASSLNDGVEQYF.

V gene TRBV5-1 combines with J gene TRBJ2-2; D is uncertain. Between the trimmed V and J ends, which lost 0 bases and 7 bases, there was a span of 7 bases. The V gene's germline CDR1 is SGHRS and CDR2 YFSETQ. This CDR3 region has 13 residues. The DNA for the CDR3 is TGCGCCAGCAGCTTGGAAGGGCTCGGGGAGCTGTTTTTT. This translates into CASSLEGLGELFF.

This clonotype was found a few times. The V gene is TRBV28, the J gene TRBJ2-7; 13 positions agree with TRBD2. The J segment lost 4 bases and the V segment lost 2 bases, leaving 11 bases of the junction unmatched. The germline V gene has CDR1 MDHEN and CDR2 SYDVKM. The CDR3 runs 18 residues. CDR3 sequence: CASSLIGTSGTPRYEQYF. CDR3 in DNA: TGTGCCAGCAGTTTAATAGGGACTAGCGGGACTCCTAGATACGAGCAGTACTTC.

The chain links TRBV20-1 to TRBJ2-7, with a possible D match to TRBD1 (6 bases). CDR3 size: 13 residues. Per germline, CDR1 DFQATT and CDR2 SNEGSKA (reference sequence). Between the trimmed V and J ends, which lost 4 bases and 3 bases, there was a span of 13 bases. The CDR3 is CSAKDSEVYEQYF. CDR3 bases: TGCAGTGCTAAGGACAGTGAAGTCTACGAGCAGTACTTC.

CDR3 DNA sequence: TGTGCCAGCAGTCCATGGACAGGTAGCACAGATACGCAGTATTTT. As protein: CASSPWTGSTDTQYF. The chain has TRBV12-3 or TRBV12-4 and TRBJ2-3; 7 bases match TRBD1. The CDR3 runs to 15 residues. J was trimmed by 0 bases and V by 5 bases; bases with no gene match: 5.

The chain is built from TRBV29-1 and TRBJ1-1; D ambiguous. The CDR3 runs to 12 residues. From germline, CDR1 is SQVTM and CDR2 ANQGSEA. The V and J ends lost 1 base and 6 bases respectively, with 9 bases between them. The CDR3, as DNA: TGCAGCGTTGAAGGGGAGGCTCCTGAAGCTTTCTTT. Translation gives CSVEGEAPEAFF.

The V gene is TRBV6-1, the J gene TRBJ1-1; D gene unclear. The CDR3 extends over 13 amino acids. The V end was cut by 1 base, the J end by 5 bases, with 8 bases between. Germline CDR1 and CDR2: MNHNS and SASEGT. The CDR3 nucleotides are TGTGCCAGCAGTGAAGGACGGCTTACTGAAGCTTTCTTT. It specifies CASSEGRLTEAFF.

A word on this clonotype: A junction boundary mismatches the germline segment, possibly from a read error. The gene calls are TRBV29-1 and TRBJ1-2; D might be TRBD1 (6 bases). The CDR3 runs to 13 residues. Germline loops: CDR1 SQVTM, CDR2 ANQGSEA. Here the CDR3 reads CSVEGGSGYGYTF. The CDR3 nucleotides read TGCAGCGTCGAAGGGGGGTCGGGCTATGGCTACACCTTC.

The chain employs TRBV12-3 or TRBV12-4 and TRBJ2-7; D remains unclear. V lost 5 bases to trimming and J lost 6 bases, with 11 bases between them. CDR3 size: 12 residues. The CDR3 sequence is CASSPTAREQYF. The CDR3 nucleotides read TGTGCCAGCAGTCCCACTGCTCGCGAGCAGTACTTC.

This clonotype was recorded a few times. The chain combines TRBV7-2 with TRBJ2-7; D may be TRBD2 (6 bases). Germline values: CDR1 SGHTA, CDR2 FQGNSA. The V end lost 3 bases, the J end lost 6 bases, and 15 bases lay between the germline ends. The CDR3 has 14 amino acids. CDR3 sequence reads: CASSLGLLRGEQYF. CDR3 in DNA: TGTGCCAGCAGCTTGGGACTCCTACGGGGCGAGCAGTACTTC.

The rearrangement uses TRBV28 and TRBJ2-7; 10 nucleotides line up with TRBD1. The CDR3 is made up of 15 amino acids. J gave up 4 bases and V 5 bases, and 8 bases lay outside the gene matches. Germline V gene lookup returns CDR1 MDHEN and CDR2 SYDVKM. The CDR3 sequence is CASSRPTGGKYEQYF. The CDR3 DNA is TGTGCCAGCAGTCGGCCGACAGGGGGCAAGTACGAGCAGTACTTC. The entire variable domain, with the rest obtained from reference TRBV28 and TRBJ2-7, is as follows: DVKVTQSSRYLVKRTGEKVFLECVQDMDHENMFWYRQDPGLGLRLIYFSYDVKMKEKGDIPEGYSVSREKKERFSLILESASTNQTSMYLCASSRPTGGKYEQYFGPGTRLTVT.

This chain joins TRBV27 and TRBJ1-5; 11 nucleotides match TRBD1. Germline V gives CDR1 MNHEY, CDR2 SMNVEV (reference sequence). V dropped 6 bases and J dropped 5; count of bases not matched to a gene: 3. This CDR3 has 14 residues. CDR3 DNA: TGTGCCAGCAGCGGGACAGGGGGTTATCAGCCCCAGCATTTT. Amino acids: CASSGTGGYQPQHF.

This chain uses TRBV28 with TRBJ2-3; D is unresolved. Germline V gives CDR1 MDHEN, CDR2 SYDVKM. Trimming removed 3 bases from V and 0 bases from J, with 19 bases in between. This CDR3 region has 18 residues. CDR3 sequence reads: CASSFRVGSLTSTDTQYF. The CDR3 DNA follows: TGTGCCAGCAGTTTTCGCGTGGGGTCCTTGACTAGCACAGATACGCAGTATTTT.

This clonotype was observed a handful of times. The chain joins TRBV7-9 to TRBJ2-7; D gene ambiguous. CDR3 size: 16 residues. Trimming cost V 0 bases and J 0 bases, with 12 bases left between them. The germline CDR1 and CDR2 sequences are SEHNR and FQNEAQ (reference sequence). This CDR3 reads CASSLAPTASSYEQYF. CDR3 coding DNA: TGTGCCAGCAGCTTAGCCCCAACGGCGAGCTCCTACGAGCAGTACTTC.

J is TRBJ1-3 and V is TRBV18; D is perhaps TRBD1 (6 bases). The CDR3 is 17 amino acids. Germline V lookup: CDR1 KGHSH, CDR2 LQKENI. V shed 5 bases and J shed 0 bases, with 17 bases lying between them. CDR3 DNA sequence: TGTGCCAGCTCATCGCTACAGGGAACGAGCTCTGGAAACACCATATATTTT. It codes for CASSSLQGTSSGNTIYF.

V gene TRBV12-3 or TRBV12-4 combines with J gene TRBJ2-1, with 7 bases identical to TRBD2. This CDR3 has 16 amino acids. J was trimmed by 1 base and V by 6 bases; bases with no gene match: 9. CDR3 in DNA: TGTGCCAGCAGCCAACGAGGGCGGGAGTCCTACAATGAGCAGTTCTTC. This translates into CASSQRGRESYNEQFF.

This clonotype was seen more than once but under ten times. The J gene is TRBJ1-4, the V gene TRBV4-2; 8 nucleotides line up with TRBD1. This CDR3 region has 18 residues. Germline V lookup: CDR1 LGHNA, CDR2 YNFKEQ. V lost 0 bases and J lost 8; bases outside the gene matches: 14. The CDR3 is CASSQDWGRGQLGEKLFF. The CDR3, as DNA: TGTGCCAGCAGCCAAGATTGGGGCAGGGGGCAATTGGGAGAAAAACTGTTTTTT.

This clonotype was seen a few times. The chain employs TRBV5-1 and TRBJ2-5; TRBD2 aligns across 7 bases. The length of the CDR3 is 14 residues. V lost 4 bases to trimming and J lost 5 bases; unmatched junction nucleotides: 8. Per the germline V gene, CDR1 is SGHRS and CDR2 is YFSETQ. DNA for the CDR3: TGCGCCAGCAGCGCTGCAGGGAGGGTCGAGACCCAGTACTTC. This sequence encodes CASSAAGRVETQYF.

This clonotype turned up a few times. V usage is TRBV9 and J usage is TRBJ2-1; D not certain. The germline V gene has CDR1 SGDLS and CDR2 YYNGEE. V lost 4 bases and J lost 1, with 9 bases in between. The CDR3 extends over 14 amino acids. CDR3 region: CASSIFGSYNEQFF. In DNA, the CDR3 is TGTGCCAGCAGCATCTTCGGATCCTACAATGAGCAGTTCTTC.

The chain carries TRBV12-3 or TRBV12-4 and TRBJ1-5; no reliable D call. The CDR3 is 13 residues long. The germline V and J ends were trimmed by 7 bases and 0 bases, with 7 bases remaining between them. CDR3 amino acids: CASTFDSNQPQHF. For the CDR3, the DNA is TGTGCCAGCACCTTTGATAGCAATCAGCCCCAGCATTTT.

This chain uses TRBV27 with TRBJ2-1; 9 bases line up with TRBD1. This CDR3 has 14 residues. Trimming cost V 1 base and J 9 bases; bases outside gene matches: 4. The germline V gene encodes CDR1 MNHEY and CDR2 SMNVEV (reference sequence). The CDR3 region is CASSLLTGGVEQFF. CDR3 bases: TGTGCCAGCAGTTTATTGACAGGGGGTGTTGAGCAGTTCTTC.

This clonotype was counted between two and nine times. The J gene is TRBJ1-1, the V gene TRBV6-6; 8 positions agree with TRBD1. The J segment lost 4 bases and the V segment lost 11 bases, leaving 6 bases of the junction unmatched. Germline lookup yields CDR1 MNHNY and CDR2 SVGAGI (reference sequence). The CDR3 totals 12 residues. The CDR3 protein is CAGRQGSTEAFF. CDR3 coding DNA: TGTGCCGGAAGACAGGGGAGCACTGAAGCTTTCTTT.

The CDR3 loop reads CASSDRGHRDIAFF. In nucleotides, the CDR3 is TGTGCCAGCAGTGACAGGGGACACAGGGATATTGCTTTCTTT. V gene TRBV12-3 or TRBV12-4 combines with J gene TRBJ1-1, with 8 bases aligning to TRBD1. The CDR3 extends over 14 amino acids. Unmatched junction bases numbered 13, after V lost 5 bases and J lost 11 bases.

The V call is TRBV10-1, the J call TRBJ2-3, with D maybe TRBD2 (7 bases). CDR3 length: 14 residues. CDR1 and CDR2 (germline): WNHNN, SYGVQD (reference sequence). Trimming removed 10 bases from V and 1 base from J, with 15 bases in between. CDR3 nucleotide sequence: TGCGCCACCCGCTCGGGGGGCCGCACAGATACGCAGTATTTT. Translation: CATRSGGRTDTQYF.

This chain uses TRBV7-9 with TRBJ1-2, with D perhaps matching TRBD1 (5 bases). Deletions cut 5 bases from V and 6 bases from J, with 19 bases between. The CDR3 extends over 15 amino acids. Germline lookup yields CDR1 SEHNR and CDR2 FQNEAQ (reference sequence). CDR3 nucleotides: TGTGCCAGCAGCCCGTCAGGGTCAGAGAGGGATGGCTACACCTTC. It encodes CASSPSGSERDGYTF.

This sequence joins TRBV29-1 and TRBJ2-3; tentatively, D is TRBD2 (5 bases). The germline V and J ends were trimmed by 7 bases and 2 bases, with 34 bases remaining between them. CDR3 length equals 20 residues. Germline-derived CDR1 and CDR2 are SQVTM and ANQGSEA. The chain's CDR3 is CSAKPTWGEGWELYTDTQYF. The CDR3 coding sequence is TGCAGCGCCAAACCGACCTGGGGAGAAGGCTGGGAACTTTACACAGATACGCAGTATTTT.

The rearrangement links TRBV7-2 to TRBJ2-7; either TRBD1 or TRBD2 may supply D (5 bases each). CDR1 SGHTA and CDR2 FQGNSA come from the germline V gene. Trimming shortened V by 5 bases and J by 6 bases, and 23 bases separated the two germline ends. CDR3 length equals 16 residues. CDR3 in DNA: TGTGCCAGCAGCCCGCAGCCCGGGACCCTGAAAGGCGAGCAGTACTTC. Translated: CASSPQPGTLKGEQYF.

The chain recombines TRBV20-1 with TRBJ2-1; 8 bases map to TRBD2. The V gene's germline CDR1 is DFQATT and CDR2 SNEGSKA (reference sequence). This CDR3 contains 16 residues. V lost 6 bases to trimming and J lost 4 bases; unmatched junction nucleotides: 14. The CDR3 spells CSATWPGTRLYNEQFF. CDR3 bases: TGCAGTGCCACCTGGCCTGGGACTAGGTTGTACAATGAGCAGTTCTTC.